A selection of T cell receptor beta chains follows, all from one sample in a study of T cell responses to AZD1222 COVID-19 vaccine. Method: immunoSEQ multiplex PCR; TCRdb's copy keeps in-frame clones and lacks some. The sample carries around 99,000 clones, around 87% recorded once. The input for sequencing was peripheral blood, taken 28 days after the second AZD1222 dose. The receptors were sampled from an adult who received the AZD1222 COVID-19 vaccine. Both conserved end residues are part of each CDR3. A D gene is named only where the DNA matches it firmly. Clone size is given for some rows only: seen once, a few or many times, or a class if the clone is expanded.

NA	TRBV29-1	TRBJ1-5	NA	TGCAGCGTTGTGTTGGGGGGGCCCAATCAGCCCCAGCATTTT	CSVVLGGPNQPQHF
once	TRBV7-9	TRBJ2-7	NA	TGTGCCAGCAGCTTATTTGAGCGGGCCTACGAGCAGTACTTC	CASSLFERAYEQYF
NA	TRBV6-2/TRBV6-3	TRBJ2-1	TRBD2	TGTGCCAGCAGTAGGACTAGCGGGGGGGCCGATGAGCAGTTCTTC	CASSRTSGGADEQFF
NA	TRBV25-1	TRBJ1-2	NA	TGTGCCAGCAGTGAATTAGTAGGTGGCTACACCTTC	CASSELVGGYTF
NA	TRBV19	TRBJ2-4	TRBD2	TGTGCCAGTAGTATAGATCGTAGCGGGGGGATCTTAAAAAACATTCAGTACTTC	CASSIDRSGGILKNIQYF
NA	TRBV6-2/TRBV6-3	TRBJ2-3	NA	TGTGCCAGCAGCCTCAGCGGGCCGGGCACGCAGTATTTT	CASSLSGPGTQYF
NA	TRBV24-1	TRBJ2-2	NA	TGTGCCACCAGCGGAGGGCGGCCGAACACCGGGGAGCTGTTTTTT	CATSGGRPNTGELFF
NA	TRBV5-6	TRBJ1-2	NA	TGTGCCAGCAGCCTGGGACGGAACTATGGCTACACCTTC	CASSLGRNYGYTF
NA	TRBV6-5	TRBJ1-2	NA	TGTGCCAGCAGTTACTCGGGGGCGGATTATGGCTACACCTTC	CASSYSGADYGYTF
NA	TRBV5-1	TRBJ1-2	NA	TGCGCCAGCAGCTTGGCCCGGACAGCTATTTATGGCTACACCTTC	CASSLARTAIYGYTF
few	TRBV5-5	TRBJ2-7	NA	TGTGCCAGCAGCTTTGGACGAAACTACGAGCAGTACTTC	CASSFGRNYEQYF
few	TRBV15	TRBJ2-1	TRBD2	TGTGCCACCAGCAGGGGACTAGCGGGAGGACACCATGAGCAGTTCTTC	CATSRGLAGGHHEQFF
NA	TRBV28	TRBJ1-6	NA	TGTGCCAGCAGTAGGGACTATAATTCACCCCTCCACTTT	CASSRDYNSPLHF
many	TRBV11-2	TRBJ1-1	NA	TGTGCCAGCAGCCGCTTCGGACAGTCATTCAACACTGAAGCTTTCTTT	CASSRFGQSFNTEAFF
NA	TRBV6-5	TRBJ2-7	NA	TGTGCCAGCGCAGACAGGCCCTCCTACGAGCAGTACTTC	CASADRPSYEQYF
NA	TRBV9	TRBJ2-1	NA	TGTGCCAGCAGCCCAAGGCAGGCCTACAATGAGCAGTTCTTC	CASSPRQAYNEQFF
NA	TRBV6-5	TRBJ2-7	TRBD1	TGTGCCAGCACACCCGCAGGGGGCTACGAGCAGTACTTC	CASTPAGGYEQYF
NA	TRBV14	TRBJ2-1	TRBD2	TGTGCCAGCAGCCGCCATCTTAACAGCGGGGGGTACAATGAGCAGTTCTTC	CASSRHLNSGGYNEQFF
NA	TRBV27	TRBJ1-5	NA	TGTGCCAGCAGTTTAGGCAGCCTCAATCAGCCCCAGCATTTT	CASSLGSLNQPQHF
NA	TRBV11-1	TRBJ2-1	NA	TGTGCCAGCAGCCACCCTCCCTACAATGAGCAGTTCTTC	CASSHPPYNEQFF
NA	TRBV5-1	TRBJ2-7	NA	TGCGCCAGCAGCTCCCCGGAGGGATCCGAGCAGTACTTC	CASSSPEGSEQYF
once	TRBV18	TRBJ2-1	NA	TGTGCCAGCTCACCACCGAGTTCGGGGAATGAGCAGTTCTTC	CASSPPSSGNEQFF